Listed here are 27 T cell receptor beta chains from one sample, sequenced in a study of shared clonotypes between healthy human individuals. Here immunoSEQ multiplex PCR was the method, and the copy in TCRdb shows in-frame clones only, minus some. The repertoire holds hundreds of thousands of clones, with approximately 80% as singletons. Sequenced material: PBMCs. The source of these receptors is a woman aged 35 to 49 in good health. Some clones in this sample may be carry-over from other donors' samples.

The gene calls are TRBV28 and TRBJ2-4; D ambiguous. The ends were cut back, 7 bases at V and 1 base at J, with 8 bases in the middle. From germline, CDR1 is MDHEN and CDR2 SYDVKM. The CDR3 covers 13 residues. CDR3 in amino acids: CASTAIAKNIQYF. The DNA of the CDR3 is TGTGCCAGCACAGCTATCGCCAAAAACATTCAGTACTTC.

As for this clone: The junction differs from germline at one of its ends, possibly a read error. CDR3 DNA sequence: TGCGCCAGCAGGGACGACCCCTACGAGCAGCACTTC. Translation gives CASRDDPYEQHF. This chain connects TRBV10-2 to TRBJ2-7; no clear D. Germline CDR1 and CDR2: WSHSY and SAAADI. This CDR3 has 12 residues.

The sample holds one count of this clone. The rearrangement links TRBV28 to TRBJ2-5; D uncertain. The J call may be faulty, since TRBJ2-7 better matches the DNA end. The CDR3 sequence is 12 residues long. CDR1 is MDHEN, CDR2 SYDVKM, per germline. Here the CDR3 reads CASSRLAYEQYF. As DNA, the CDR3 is TGTGCCAGCAGTAGACTTGCTTACGAGCAGTACTTC.

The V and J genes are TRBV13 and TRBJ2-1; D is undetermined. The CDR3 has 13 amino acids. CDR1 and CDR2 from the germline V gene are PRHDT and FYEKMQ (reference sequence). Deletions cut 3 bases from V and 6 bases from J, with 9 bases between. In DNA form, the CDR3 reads TGTGCCAGCAGCTTCGTGGGCATCAATGAGCAGTTCTTC. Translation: CASSFVGINEQFF.

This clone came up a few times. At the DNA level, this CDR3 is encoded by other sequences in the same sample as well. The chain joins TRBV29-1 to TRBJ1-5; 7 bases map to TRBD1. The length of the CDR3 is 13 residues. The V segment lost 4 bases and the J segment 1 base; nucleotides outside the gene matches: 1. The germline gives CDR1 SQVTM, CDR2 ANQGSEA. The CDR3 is CSVVQGSNQPQHF. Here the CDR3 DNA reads TGCAGCGTTGTACAGGGGAGCAATCAGCCCCAGCATTTT.

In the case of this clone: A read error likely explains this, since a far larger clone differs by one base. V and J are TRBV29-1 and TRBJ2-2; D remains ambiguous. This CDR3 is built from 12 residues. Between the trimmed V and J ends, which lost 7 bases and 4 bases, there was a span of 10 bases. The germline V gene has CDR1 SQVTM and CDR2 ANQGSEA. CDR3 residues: CSAAVSTGELFF. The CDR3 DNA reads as TGCAGCGCTGCCGTTAGCACCGGGGAGCTGTTTTTT.

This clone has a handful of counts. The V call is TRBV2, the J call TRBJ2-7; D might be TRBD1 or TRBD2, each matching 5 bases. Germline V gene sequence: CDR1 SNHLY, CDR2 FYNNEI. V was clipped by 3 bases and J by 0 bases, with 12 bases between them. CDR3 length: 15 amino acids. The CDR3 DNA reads TGTGCCAGCAGTGAGGGACGCCTGAGCTCCTACGAGCAGTACTTC. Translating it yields CASSEGRLSSYEQYF.

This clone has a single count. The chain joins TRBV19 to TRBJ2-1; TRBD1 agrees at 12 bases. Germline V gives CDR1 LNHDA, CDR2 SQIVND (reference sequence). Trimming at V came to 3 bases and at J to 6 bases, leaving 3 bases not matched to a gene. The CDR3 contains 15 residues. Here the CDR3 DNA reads TGTGCCAGTAGTATGGGGACAGGGGGCCCCAATGAGCAGTTCTTC. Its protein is CASSMGTGGPNEQFF.

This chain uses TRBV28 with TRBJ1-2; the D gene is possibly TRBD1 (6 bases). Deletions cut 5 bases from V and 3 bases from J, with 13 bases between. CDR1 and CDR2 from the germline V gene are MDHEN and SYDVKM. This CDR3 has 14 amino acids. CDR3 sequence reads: CASSPQGFYYGYTF. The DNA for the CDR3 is TGTGCCAGCAGTCCTCAGGGGTTTTACTATGGCTACACCTTC.

CDR3 sequence reads: CASSPTTGTLNTEAFF. CDR3 coding DNA: TGTGCCAGCAGCCCGACGACAGGGACTTTGAACACTGAAGCTTTCTTT. The chain carries TRBV9 and TRBJ1-1, with 7 bases aligning to TRBD1. Trimming at V came to 4 bases and at J to 0 bases, leaving 9 bases not matched to a gene. The V gene's germline CDR1 is SGDLS and CDR2 YYNGEE. The CDR3 has 16 residues.

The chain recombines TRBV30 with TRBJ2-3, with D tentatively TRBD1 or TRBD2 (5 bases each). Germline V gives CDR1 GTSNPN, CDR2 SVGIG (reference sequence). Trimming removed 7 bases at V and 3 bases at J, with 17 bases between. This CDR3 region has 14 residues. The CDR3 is CAYHLGPFTDTQYF. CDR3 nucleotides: TGTGCCTATCATCTGGGACCATTTACAGATACGCAGTATTTT.

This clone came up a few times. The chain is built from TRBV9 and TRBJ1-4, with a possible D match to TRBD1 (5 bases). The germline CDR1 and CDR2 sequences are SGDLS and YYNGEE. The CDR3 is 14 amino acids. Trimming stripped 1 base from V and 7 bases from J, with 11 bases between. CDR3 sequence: CASSVQGGGEKLFF. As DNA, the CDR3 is TGTGCCAGCAGCGTACAGGGCGGGGGTGAAAAACTGTTTTTT.

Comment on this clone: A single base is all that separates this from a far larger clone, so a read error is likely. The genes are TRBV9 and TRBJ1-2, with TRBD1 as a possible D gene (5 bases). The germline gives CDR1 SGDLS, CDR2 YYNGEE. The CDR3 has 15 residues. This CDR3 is CANSVGAEYNYGYTF. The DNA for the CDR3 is TGTGCCAACAGCGTAGGGGCGGAATATAACTATGGCTACACCTTC.

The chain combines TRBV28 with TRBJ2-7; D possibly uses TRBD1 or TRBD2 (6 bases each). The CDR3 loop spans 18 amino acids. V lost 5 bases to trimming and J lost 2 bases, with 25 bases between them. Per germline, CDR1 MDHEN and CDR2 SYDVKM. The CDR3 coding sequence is TGTGCCAGCAGTGGAGGGGGGCCCATGGACGGAAGGGCCTACGAGCAGTACTTC. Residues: CASSGGGPMDGRAYEQYF.

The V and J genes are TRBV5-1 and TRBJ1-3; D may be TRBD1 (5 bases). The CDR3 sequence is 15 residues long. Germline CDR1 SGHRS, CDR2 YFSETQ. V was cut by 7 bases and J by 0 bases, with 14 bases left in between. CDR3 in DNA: TGCGCCAGCGGTACTACAGGTGCCTCTGGAAACACCATATATTTT. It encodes CASGTTGASGNTIYF.

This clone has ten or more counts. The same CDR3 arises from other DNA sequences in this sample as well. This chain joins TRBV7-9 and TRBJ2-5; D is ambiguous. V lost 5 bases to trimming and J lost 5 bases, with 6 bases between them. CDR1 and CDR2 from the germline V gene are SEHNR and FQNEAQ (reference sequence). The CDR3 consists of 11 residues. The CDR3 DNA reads TGTGCCAGCAGCCCCCGGGAGACCCAGTACTTC. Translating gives CASSPRETQYF.

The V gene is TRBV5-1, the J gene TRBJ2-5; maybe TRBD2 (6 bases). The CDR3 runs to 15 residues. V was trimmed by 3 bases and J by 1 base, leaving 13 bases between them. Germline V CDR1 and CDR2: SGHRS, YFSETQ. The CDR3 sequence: CASSWLSGRQETQYF. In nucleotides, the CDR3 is TGCGCCAGCAGCTGGCTGAGCGGGCGCCAAGAGACCCAGTACTTC.

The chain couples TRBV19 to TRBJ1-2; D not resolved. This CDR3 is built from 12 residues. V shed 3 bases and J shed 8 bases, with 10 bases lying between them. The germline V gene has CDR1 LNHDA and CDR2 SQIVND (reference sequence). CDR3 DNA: TGTGCCAGTAGTATTGGTTCTTCAGGCTACACCTTC. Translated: CASSIGSSGYTF.

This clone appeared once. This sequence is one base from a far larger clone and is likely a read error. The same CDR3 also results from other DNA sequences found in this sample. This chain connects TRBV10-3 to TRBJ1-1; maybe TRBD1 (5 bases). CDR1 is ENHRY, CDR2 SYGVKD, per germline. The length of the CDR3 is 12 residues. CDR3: CAISGPGTAAFF. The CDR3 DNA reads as TGTGCCATTAGTGGACCCGGGACTGCCGCTTTCTTT.

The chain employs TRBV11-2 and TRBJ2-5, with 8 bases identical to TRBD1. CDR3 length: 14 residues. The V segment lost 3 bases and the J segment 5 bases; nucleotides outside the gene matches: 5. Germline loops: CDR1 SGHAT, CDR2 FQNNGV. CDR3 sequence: CASSFRDRIETQYF. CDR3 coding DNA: TGTGCCAGCAGCTTCCGGGACAGGATTGAGACCCAGTACTTC.

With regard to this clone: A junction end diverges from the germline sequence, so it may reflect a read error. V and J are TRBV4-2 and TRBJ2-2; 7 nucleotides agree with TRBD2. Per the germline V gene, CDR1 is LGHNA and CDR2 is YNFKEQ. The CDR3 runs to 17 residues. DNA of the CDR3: TGTGCCAGCAGCCAAGGGGAGCGGGAAACGAACACCGGGGAGCTGGTTTTT. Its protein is CASSQGERETNTGELVF.

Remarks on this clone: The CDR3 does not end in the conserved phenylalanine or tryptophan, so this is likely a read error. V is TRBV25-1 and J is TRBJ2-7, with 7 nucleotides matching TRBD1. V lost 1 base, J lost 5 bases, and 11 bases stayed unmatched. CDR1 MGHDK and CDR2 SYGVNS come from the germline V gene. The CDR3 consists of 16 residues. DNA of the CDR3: TGTGCCAGCAGTGAATTAGGGACAGAGAAGCCCCACGAGCAGTACTCC. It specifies CASSELGTEKPHEQYS.

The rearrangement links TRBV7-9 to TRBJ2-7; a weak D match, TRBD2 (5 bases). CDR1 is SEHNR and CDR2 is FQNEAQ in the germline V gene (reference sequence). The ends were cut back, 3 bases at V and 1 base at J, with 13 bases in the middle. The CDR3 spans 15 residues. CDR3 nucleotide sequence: TGTGCCAGCAGCTTCGACCCTACTAGTTCCTACGAGCAGTACTTC. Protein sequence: CASSFDPTSSYEQYF.

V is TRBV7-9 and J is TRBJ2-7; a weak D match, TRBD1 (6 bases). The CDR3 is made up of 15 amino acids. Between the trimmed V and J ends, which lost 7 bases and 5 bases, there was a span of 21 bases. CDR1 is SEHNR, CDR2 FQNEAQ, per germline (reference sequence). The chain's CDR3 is CASTPFQGLRNEQYF. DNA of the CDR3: TGTGCCAGCACCCCATTCCAGGGGCTGAGGAACGAGCAGTACTTC.

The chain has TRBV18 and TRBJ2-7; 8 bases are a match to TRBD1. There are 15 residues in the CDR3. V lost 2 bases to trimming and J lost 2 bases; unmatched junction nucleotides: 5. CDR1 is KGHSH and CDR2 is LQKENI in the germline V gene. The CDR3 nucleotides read TGTGCCAGCTCACCAGCAACAGGGGGTCCCTACGAGCAGTACTTC. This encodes CASSPATGGPYEQYF. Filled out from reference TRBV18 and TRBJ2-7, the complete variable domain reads NAGVMQNPRHLVRRRGQEARLRCSPMKGHSHVYWYRQLPEEGLKFMVYLQKENIIDESGMPKERFSAEFPKEGPSILRIQQVVRGDSAAYFCASSPATGGPYEQYFGPGTRLTVT.

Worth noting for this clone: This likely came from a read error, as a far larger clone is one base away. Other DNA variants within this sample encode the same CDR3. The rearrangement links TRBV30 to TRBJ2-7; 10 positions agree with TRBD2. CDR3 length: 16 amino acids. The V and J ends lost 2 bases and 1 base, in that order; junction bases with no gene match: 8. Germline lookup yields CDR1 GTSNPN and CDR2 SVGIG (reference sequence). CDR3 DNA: TGTGCCTGGAGTCGATTTAGCGGGAGGCTATCCTACGAGCAGTACTTC. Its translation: CAWSRFSGRLSYEQYF.

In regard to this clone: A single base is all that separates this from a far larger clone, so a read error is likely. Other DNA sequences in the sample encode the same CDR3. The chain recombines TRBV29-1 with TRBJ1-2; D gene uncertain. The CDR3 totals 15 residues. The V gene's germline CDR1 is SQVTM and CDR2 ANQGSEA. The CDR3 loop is CSVQPGPRGNYGYTF. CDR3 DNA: TGCAGCGTCCAACCGGGCCCGCGGGGAAACTACGGCTACACCTTC.